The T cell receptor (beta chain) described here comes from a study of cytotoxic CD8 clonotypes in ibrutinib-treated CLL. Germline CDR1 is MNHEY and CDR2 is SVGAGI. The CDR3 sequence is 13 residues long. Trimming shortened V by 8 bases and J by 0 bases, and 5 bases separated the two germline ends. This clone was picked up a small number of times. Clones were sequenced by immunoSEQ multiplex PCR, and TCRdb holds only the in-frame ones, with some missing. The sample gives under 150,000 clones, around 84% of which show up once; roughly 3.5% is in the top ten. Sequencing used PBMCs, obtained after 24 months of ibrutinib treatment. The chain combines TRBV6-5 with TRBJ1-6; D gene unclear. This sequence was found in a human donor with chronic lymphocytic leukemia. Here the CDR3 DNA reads TGTGCCAGCCGGGGCTCCTATAATTCACCCCTCCACTTT. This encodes CASRGSYNSPLHF.